This T cell receptor (beta chain) was found in a study of a mutant IDH1 vaccine in newly diagnosed glioma. Study-wide background: A roughly 60% male, approximately 40% female split and a mean age of roughly 37 years characterized treated patients.

V trimming: 7 bases; J trimming: 1 base; junction bases outside the gene matches: 5. Germline V lookup: CDR1 MNHNS, CDR2 SASEGT. The CDR3 loop spans 14 amino acids. On this clone: Its target is not known.

As to time point: week 47, end of study. Mutant IDH1 20-mer peptide, at 300 ug, made up each vaccine dose, with topical imiquimod. Generated by immunoSEQ multiplex PCR, the TCRdb table keeps only in-frame clones and is missing some. The sample shows roughly 25,000 clones, about 81% of them seen only once. The TCR sequence derives from a man aged 35 to 55 with glioma. Some clones in this sample may be carry-over from other donors' samples. The sequencing used PBMCs, collected from a glioma patient whose treatment included an IDH1 peptide vaccine. V usage is TRBV6-1 and J usage is TRBJ1-2; the match to TRBD1 covers 8 bases. Here the CDR3 DNA reads TGTGCCAGCACAGGGGGCGCGATTAACTATGGCTACACCTTC. Amino acids: CASTGGAINYGYTF.